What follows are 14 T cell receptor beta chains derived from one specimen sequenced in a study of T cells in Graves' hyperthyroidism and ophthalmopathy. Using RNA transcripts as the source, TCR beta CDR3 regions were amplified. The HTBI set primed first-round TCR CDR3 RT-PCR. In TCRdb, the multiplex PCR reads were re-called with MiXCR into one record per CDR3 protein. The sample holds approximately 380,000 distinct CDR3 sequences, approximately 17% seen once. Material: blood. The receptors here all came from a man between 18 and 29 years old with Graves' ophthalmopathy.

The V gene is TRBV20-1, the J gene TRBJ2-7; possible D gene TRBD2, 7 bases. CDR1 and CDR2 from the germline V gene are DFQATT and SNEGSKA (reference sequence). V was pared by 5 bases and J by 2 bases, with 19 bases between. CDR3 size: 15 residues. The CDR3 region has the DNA TGCAGTGCTCCACAGGGAGGCGGGAGACCCTACGAGCAGTACTTC. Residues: CSAPQGGGRPYEQYF.

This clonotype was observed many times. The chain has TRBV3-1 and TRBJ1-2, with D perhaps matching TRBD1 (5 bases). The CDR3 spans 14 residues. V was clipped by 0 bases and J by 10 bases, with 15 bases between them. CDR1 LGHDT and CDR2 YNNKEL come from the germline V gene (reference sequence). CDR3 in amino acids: CASSQDGAGRAYTF. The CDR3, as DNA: TGTGCCAGCAGCCAAGACGGGGCAGGGAGGGCCTACACCTTC. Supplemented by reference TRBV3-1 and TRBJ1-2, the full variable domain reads DTAVSQTPKYLVTQMGNDKSIKCEQNLGHDTMYWYKQDSKKFLKIMFSYNNKELIINETVPNRFSPKSPDKAHLNLHINSLELGDSAVYFCASSQDGAGRAYTFGSGTRLTVV.

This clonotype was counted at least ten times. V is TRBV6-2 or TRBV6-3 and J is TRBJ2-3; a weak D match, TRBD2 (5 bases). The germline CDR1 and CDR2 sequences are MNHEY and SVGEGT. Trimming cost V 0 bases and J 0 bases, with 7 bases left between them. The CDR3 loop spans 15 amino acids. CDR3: CASSYSGKSTDTQYF. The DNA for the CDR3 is TGTGCCAGCAGTTACTCCGGGAAAAGCACAGATACGCAGTATTTT.

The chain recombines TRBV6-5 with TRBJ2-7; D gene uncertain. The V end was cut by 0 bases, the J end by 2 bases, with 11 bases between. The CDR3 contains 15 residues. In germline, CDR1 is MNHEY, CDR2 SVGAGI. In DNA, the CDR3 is TGTGCCAGCAGTTACTCGCCGCAGCACACCTACGAGCAGTACTTC. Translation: CASSYSPQHTYEQYF.

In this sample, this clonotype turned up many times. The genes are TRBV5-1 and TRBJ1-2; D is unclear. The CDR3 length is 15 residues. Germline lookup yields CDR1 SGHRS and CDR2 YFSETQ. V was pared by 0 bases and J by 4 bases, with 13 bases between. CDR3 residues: CASSLEPGPSYGYTF. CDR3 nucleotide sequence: TGCGCCAGCAGCTTGGAGCCAGGCCCCTCCTATGGCTACACCTTC.

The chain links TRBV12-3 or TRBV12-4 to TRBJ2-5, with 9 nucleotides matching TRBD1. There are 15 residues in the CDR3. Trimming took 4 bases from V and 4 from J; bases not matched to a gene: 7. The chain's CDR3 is CASSWATGGRETQYF. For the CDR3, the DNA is TGTGCCAGCAGTTGGGCAACAGGGGGCAGAGAGACCCAGTACTTC.

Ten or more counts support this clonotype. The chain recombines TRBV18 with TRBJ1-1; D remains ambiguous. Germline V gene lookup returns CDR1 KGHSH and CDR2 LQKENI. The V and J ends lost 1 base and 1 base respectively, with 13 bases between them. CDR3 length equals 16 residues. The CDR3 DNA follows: TGTGCCAGCTCACCACGCCCACCGGGAGGGAACACTGAAGCTTTCTTT. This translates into CASSPRPPGGNTEAFF.

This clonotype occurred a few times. Here the CDR3 DNA reads TGTGCCAGCAGTTACTCCCTCCTAAGGGGGGGCTACAATGAGCAGTTCTTC. It codes for CASSYSLLRGGYNEQFF. The rearrangement uses TRBV6-5 and TRBJ2-1, with a weak D call TRBD2 (7 bases). Germline-derived CDR1 and CDR2 are MNHEY and SVGAGI. Trimming shortened V by 0 bases and J by 3 bases, and 15 bases separated the two germline ends. This CDR3 contains 17 residues.

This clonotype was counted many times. The CDR3 here is CASSWIGRGETQYF. The CDR3 DNA reads as TGCGCCAGCAGCTGGATCGGGAGGGGCGAGACCCAGTACTTC. The rearrangement joins TRBV4-1 to TRBJ2-5; the match to TRBD2 covers 8 bases. From germline, CDR1 is MGHRA and CDR2 YSYEKL. The CDR3 consists of 14 residues. Trimming took 5 bases from V and 5 from J; bases not matched to a gene: 7.

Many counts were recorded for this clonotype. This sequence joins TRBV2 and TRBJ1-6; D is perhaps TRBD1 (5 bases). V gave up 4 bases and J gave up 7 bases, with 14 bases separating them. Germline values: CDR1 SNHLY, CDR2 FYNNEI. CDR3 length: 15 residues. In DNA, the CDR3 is TGTGCCAGCAGTGTGCAGACAGCTGCAAATTCACCCCTCCACTTT. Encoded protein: CASSVQTAANSPLHF.

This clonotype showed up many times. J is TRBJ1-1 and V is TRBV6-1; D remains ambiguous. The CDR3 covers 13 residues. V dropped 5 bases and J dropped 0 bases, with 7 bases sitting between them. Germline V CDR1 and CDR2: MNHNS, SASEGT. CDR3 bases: TGTGCCAGCAGTTCGAATATGAACACTGAAGCTTTCTTT. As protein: CASSSNMNTEAFF.

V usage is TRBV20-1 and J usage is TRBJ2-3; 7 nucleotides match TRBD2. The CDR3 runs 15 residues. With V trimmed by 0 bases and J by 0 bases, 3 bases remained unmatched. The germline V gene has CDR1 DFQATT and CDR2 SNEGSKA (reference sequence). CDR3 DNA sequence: TGCAGTGCTAGAGACCGGGGGGAGAGCACAGATACGCAGTATTTT. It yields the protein CSARDRGESTDTQYF.

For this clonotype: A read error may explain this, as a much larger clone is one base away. DNA for the CDR3: TGTGCCAGCGGCCCCATCCTTGGGTCGAACACCGGGGAGCTGTTTTTT. Translated, it gives CASGPILGSNTGELFF. The chain links TRBV7-2 to TRBJ2-2; D gene ambiguous. The CDR3 extends over 16 amino acids. V was clipped by 8 bases and J by 0 bases, with 16 bases between them. The V gene's germline CDR1 is SGHTA and CDR2 FQGNSA.

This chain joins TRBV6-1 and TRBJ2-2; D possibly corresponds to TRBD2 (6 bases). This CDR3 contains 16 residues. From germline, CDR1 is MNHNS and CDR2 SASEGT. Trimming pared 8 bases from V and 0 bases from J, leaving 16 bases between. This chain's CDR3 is CASETVGGANTGELFF. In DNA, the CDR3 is TGTGCCAGCGAAACAGTCGGCGGGGCGAACACCGGGGAGCTGTTTTTT.